The sequence of this TCR beta chain was determined in a study of control samples from healthy donors and cancer patients. Libraries were prepared by immunoSEQ multiplex PCR; TCRdb keeps only in-frame clonotypes and omits some of them. The sample records about 130,000 clones, 85% to 95% being singletons. Germline V gene sequence: CDR1 SGDLS, CDR2 YYNGEE. The CDR3 spans 13 residues. Deletions cut 4 bases from V and 1 base from J, with 3 bases between. Sample: blood. The genes are TRBV9 and TRBJ1-6; no firm D call. This receptor was taken from a man aged 18 to 35 in good health. Here the CDR3 DNA reads TGTGCCAGCAGCCCGTCCTATAATTCACCCCTCCACTTT. This sequence encodes CASSPSYNSPLHF.